This T cell receptor (beta chain) was captured by sequencing in a study of CD8+ T cells in alopecia areata. For the study at large: Patients received oral tofacitinib, 5 to 10 mg twice daily, for moderate-to-severe alopecia areata. Study-wide results and limits: Alopecia totalis/universalis scalp especially showed more expanded CD8+ clones than normal scalp. Resident alphabeta T cells of normal skin are also sequenced in scalp samples.

To note about this clone: Its antigen is currently unknown.

Deletions cut 0 bases from V and 8 bases from J, with 15 bases between. This CDR3 has 14 residues. From germline, CDR1 is SGDLS and CDR2 YYNGEE. Reverse transcribed after extraction, RNA yielded cDNA as the sequencing template. Profiling relied on immunoSEQ multiplex PCR, and the TCRdb table lists in-frame clones only, not all of them. The repertoire includes hundreds of thousands of clones, approximately 52% of them detected once, and more than 0.4% sits in the top ten. The material sequenced was CD4+ T cells sorted from blood, taken at week 0. This TCR derives from a human donor with alopecia areata. The chain recombines TRBV9 with TRBJ2-7; no clear D. CDR3 loop: CASSVGGRLAKQYF. The CDR3, as DNA: TGTGCCAGCAGCGTAGGAGGACGCTTAGCCAAGCAGTACTTC.